Shown below are 19 T cell receptor beta chains from a single sample sequenced in a study of T cells in women clearing cervical HPV infection. TCRdb's copy holds only in-frame clones and misses some; the assay was immunoSEQ multiplex PCR. The sample data list tens of thousands of clones. Sequences were obtained from blood buffy coat. Receptor source: a woman aged 18 to 75 with a cervical HPV16 infection that either progressed to CIN3+ or cleared (not recorded which).

Turning to this clone: The CDR3 extends 3 residues past the end of the read, so its final part is completed from the germline J gene. V and J are TRBV2 and TRBJ2-2; 7 positions agree with TRBD1. Germline values: CDR1 SNHLY, CDR2 FYNNEI. CDR3 length: 14 residues. CDR3 in amino acids: CASSPGQVYSPLFF. The DNA read from the CDR3 is TGTGCCAGCAGTCCTGGACAGGTATATTCACCG.

On this clone itself: The DNA ends 3 residues before the CDR3 does, and the rest of the CDR3 is filled in from the germline J gene. The chain couples TRBV11-2 to TRBJ2-3, with 13 bases identical to TRBD2. The CDR3 consists of 13 residues. Germline values: CDR1 SGHAT, CDR2 FQNNGV. The CDR3 region is CASHGTSGVSQYF. Incomplete CDR3 DNA: TGTGCCAGCCACGGGACTAGCGGGGTCTCG. The whole variable domain, filled in from reference TRBV11-2 and TRBJ2-3, reads EAGVAQSPRYKIIEKRQSVAFWCNPISGHATLYWYQQILGQGPKLLIQFQNNGVVDDSQLPKDRFSAERLKGVDSTLKIQPAKLEDSAVYLCASHGTSGVSQYFGPGTRLTVL.

The CDR3 is CASSLGSGVGTEAFF. The CDR3 bases that were read are TGTGCCAGCAGCTTAGGTTCGGGGGTTGGGACTGAA. This rearrangement joins TRBV7-9 to TRBJ1-1; perhaps TRBD1 as D (5 bases). The CDR3 end is not reached by the read, which stops 3 residues before it; the germline J gene fills it in. CDR3 length equals 15 residues. Trimming removed 1 base from V and 5 bases from J, with 14 bases in between. CDR1 and CDR2 from the germline V gene are SEHNR and FQNEAQ (reference sequence).

About this clone: Coverage ceases 3 residues before the CDR3 finishes, and the germline J gene fills in the end. The chain recombines TRBV11-2 with TRBJ2-1; TRBD2 agrees at 7 bases. From germline, CDR1 is SGHAT and CDR2 FQNNGV. CDR3 size: 15 residues. V lost 8 bases to trimming and J lost 0 bases; unmatched junction nucleotides: 7. CDR3 in amino acids: CASGPAGISYNEQFF. CDR3 bases read: TGTGCCAGCGGCCCAGCGGGAATCTCCTACAATGAG.

With regard to this clone: Read sequence stops 3 residues before the CDR3 end, and the germline J gene provides the missing end. The V and J genes are TRBV7-2 and TRBJ2-7, with TRBD2 matching 8 bases. Per germline, CDR1 SGHTA and CDR2 FQGNSA. Unmatched junction bases numbered 7, after V lost 0 bases and J lost 3 bases. CDR3 length equals 16 residues. Partial CDR3 DNA: TGTGCCAGCAGCTTAGCGCGAATAGCGGGAAACTACGAG. Its translation is CASSLARIAGNYE. The CDR3, in full, reads CASSLARIAGNYEQYF.

In regard to this clone: Coverage ceases 3 residues before the CDR3 finishes, and the germline J gene fills in the end. The V and J genes are TRBV19 and TRBJ1-2, with D perhaps matching TRBD1 (5 bases). The CDR3 totals 13 residues. In germline, CDR1 is LNHDA, CDR2 SQIVND (reference sequence). The CDR3: CASSPSGWNDYTF. Incomplete CDR3 DNA: TGTGCCAGTAGTCCATCAGGGTGGAATGAC.

On this clone: The CDR3 extends 3 residues past the end of the read, so its final part is completed from the germline J gene. The chain recombines TRBV5-4 with TRBJ2-3; 15 bases fit TRBD2. The CDR3 has 16 residues. Trimming took 2 bases from V and 3 from J; bases not matched to a gene: 1. CDR1 SGHNT and CDR2 YYREEE come from the germline V gene (reference sequence). CDR3 bases read: TGTGCCAGCAGCTTCGGACTAGCGGGAGGGACAGATACG. Its protein product is CASSFGLAGGTDT. The entire CDR3 protein reads CASSFGLAGGTDTQYF. The entire variable domain, with the rest obtained from reference TRBV5-4 and TRBJ2-3, is as follows: ETGVTQSPTHLIKTRGQQVTLRCSSQSGHNTVSWYQQALGQGPQFIFQYYREEENGRGNFPPRFSGLQFPNYSSELNVNALELDDSALYLCASSFGLAGGTDTQYFGPGTRLTVL.

Comment on this clone: The read ends 3 residues before the CDR3 terminus; that terminus is restored from the germline J gene. V gene TRBV4-1 combines with J gene TRBJ2-3, with D maybe TRBD2 (6 bases). Per the germline V gene, CDR1 is MGHRA and CDR2 is YSYEKL. Between the trimmed V and J ends, which lost 1 base and 5 bases, there was a span of 13 bases. CDR3 size: 15 residues. CDR3 loop: CASSQGRGGVDTQYF. The sequenced part of the CDR3 DNA is TGCGCCAGCAGCCAAGGACGTGGAGGGGTAGATACG.

As to this clone: The DNA ends 3 residues before the CDR3 does, and the rest of the CDR3 is filled in from the germline J gene. The chain links TRBV11-3 to TRBJ2-1; possibly TRBD2 for D (5 bases). Trimming removed 1 base at V and 6 bases at J, with 13 bases between. In germline, CDR1 is SGHNT, CDR2 YENEEA. The length of the CDR3 is 15 residues. CDR3 DNA, as far as it was read: TGTGCCAGCAGCTTAGTAGGGCTAGCTCTCAATGAG. It specifies CASSLVGLALNE. The whole CDR3 protein reads CASSLVGLALNEQFF.

A word on this clone: The read comes to an end 3 residues before the CDR3 does, leaving the germline J gene to fill in the end. V and J are TRBV5-1 and TRBJ1-3; maybe TRBD1 (6 bases). Germline V gene lookup returns CDR1 SGHRS and CDR2 YFSETQ. The CDR3 is 16 residues long. Trimming shortened V by 0 bases and J by 0 bases, and 10 bases separated the two germline ends. CDR3 in amino acids: CASSLEGTISGNTIYF. The part of the CDR3 DNA that was read is TGCGCCAGCAGCTTGGAGGGGACAATCTCTGGAAACACC.

Concerning this clone: The CDR3 is cut off 3 residues early in the read; its end comes from the germline J gene. V is TRBV20-1 and J is TRBJ2-7; a weak D match, TRBD1 (6 bases). Germline V lookup: CDR1 DFQATT, CDR2 SNEGSKA (reference sequence). V was pared by 0 bases and J by 3 bases, with 9 bases between. The CDR3 loop spans 13 amino acids. The CDR3 bases that were read are TGCAGTGCTAGAGATGGGGGCAGCTACGAG. Translation: CSARDGGSYE. The whole CDR3 sequence is CSARDGGSYEQYF.

Comment on this clone: With the read ending 3 residues before the CDR3 end, the germline J gene is used to fill in that end. The V call is TRBV2, the J call TRBJ2-1; TRBD2 matches 7 bases. The CDR3 is 14 amino acids. V dropped 6 bases and J dropped 1; count of bases not matched to a gene: 3. In germline, CDR1 is SNHLY, CDR2 FYNNEI. The sequenced CDR3 bases are TGTGCCAGCAGCGGACTAGAGTCCTACAATGAG. As protein: CASSGLESYNE. The full CDR3 reads CASSGLESYNEQFF. Variable domain in full (rest from reference TRBV2 and TRBJ2-1): EPEVTQTPSHQVTQMGQEVILRCVPISNHLYFYWYRQILGQKVEFLVSFYNNEISEKSEIFDDQFSVERPDGSNFTLKIRSTKLEDSAMYFCASSGLESYNEQFFGPGTRLTVL.

Turning to this clone: With the read ending 3 residues before the CDR3 end, the germline J gene is used to fill in that end. V gene TRBV6-4 combines with J gene TRBJ2-1; TRBD2 matches 14 bases. CDR1 and CDR2 from the germline V gene are MRHNA and SNTAGT. The CDR3 sequence is 17 residues long. V shed 0 bases and J 8 bases; nucleotides not matched to a gene: 6. The DNA read from the CDR3 is TGTGCCAGCAGTGACTCGATTGGGACTAGCGGGAGTCATGAG. It is translated as CASSDSIGTSGSHE. The full-length CDR3 reads as CASSDSIGTSGSHEQFF.

About this clone itself: The read is 3 residues too short to cover the CDR3 end, so that end is filled in from the germline J gene. The chain joins TRBV7-3 to TRBJ2-7, with 8 bases that match TRBD1. The germline V gene encodes CDR1 SGHTA and CDR2 FQGTGA. The trim removed 4 bases at V and 6 bases at J, leaving 5 bases unmatched. The CDR3 contains 13 residues. CDR3 DNA, as far as it was read: TGTGCCAGCAGCTACGGGACAGGATCCGAG. Residues: CASSYGTGSE. The entire CDR3 sequence reads CASSYGTGSEQYF.

On this clone: Sequencing ends 3 residues short of the CDR3 end; the germline J gene provides the rest. The chain joins TRBV12-3 or TRBV12-4 to TRBJ2-3; D is uncertain. The ends were cut back, 3 bases at V and 5 bases at J, with 12 bases in the middle. The length of the CDR3 is 14 residues. The DNA read from the CDR3 is TGTGCCAGCAGTTTTAGTAATACCCGAGATACG. Amino acid sequence: CASSFSNTRDT. In full, the CDR3 is CASSFSNTRDTQYF.

The CDR3 bases that were read are TGTGCCAGCAGTGATCCTAGATCCCTGGGTGAG. Translating gives CASSDPRSLGE. In full, the CDR3 reads CASSDPRSLGEQFF. The genes are TRBV2 and TRBJ2-1; D call uncertain. Sequencing ends 3 residues short of the CDR3 end; the germline J gene provides the rest. The CDR3 is 14 amino acids. Between the trimmed V and J ends, which lost 3 bases and 9 bases, there was a span of 15 bases. Germline V lookup: CDR1 SNHLY, CDR2 FYNNEI.

With regard to this clone: The sequence runs out 3 residues before the end of the CDR3; the remainder is reconstructed from the germline J gene. V usage is TRBV28 and J usage is TRBJ2-1, with D possibly TRBD2 on 5 matching bases. This CDR3 region has 16 residues. The V end lost 8 bases, the J end lost 0 bases, and 17 bases lay between the germline ends. Germline values: CDR1 MDHEN, CDR2 SYDVKM. The sequenced CDR3 bases are TGTGCCAGCCTTTCTAGCAGCCCTAGCTCCTACAATGAG. Its protein product is CASLSSSPSSYNE. The whole CDR3 region reads CASLSSSPSSYNEQFF.

With respect to this clone: Coverage ceases 3 residues before the CDR3 finishes, and the germline J gene fills in the end. This chain uses TRBV18 with TRBJ2-5; maybe TRBD2 (5 bases). The CDR3 length is 14 residues. Trimming left V 5 bases short and J 5 bases short, with 15 bases between. CDR1 and CDR2 from the germline V gene are KGHSH and LQKENI. The CDR3 is CASSEKVRGETQYF. The covered CDR3 bases are TGTGCCAGCTCAGAAAAAGTCCGAGGGGAGACC. Using reference TRBV18 and TRBJ2-5 for the parts outside the CDR3, the full variable domain is NAGVMQNPRHLVRRRGQEARLRCSPMKGHSHVYWYRQLPEEGLKFMVYLQKENIIDESGMPKERFSAEFPKEGPSILRIQQVVRGDSAAYFCASSEKVRGETQYFGPGTRLLVL.

As for this clone: The read terminates 3 residues before the CDR3 end, so the remaining end is supplied by the germline J gene. J is TRBJ1-4 and V is TRBV19; 7 nucleotides align to TRBD1. The V gene end was trimmed by 10 bases and the J gene end by 8 bases; junction bases not matched to a gene: 13. The CDR3 is 14 residues long. Germline CDR1 is LNHDA and CDR2 is SQIVND (reference sequence). CDR3 sequence: CATREGAIFEKLFF. The sequenced part of the CDR3 DNA is TGTGCCACTCGTGAGGGGGCGATTTTCGAAAAA.